This T cell receptor beta chain was recovered during a study of OX40 agonist ivuxolimab in advanced cancers. Study outcomes and limitations: Blood T cells, both CD4+ and CD8+, expanded clonally by week 6 at 0.1 to 3.0 mg/kg.

With regard to this clone: Its antigen is currently unknown.

CDR1 MNHEY and CDR2 SVGAGI come from the germline V gene. Trimming removed 6 bases at V and 4 bases at J, with 10 bases between. This CDR3 contains 14 residues. Only in-frame clones appear in the TCRdb table, and some are missing; sequencing was by immunoSEQ multiplex PCR. The table lists about 76,000 clones, 70% to 90% of them singletons. Here the sequenced sample was CD4+ or CD8+ T cells sorted from blood, taken in a trial of the OX40 agonist ivuxolimab. The genes are TRBV6-5 and TRBJ1-6; the D gene is possibly TRBD1 (6 bases). This TCR came from an adult with an advanced solid tumor such as melanoma, head and neck, liver or kidney cancer. For the CDR3, the DNA is TGTGCCAGCAGGCTCGGACAGTATAATTCACCCCTCCACTTT. Protein product: CASRLGQYNSPLHF.